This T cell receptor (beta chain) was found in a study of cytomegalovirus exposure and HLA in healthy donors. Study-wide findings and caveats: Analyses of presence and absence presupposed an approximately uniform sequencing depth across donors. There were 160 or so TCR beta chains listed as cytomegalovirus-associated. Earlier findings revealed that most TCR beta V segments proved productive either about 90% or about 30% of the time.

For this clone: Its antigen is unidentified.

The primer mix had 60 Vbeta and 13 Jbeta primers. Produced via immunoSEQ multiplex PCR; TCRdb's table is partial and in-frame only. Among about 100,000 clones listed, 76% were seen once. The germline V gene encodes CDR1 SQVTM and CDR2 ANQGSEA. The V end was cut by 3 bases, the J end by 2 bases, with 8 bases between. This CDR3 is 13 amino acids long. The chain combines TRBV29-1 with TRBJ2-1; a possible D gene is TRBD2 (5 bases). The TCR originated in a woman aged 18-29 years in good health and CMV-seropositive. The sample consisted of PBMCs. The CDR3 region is CSVEETTYNEQFF. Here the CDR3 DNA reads TGCAGCGTTGAGGAGACTACCTACAATGAGCAGTTCTTC.